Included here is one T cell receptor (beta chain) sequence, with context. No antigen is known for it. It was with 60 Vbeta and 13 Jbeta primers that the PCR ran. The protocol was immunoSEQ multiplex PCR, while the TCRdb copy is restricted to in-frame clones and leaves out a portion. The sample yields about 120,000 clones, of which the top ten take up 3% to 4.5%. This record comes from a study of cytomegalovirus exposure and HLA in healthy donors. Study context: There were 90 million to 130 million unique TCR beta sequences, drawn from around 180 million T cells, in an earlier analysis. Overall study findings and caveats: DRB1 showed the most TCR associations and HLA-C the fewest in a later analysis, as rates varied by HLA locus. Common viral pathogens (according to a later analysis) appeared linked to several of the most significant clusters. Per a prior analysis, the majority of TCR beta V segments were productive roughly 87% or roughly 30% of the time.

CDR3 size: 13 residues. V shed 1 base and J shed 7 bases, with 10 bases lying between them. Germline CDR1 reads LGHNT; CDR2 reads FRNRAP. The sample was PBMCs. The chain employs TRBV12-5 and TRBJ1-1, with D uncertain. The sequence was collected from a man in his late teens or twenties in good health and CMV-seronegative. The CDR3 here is CASGLGASGEAFF. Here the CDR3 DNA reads TGTGCTAGTGGTTTGGGGGCATCCGGTGAAGCTTTCTTT. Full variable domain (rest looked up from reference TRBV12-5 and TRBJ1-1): DARVTQTPRHKVTEMGQEVTMRCQPILGHNTVFWYRQTMMQGLELLAYFRNRAPLDDSGMPKDRFSAEMPDATLATLKIQPSEPRDSAVYFCASGLGASGEAFFGQGTRLTVV.